This T cell receptor beta chain was sequenced for a study of cytomegalovirus exposure and HLA in healthy donors. General study findings and limits: 87-base-pair reads could not separate some V segments, including TRBV6-2 and TRBV6-3. In a later analysis, TCR beta V- and J-gene trimming was associated with a missense DCLRE1C variant.

The PCR made use of 60 Vbeta and 13 Jbeta primers. The table came from immunoSEQ multiplex PCR; TCRdb's copy has only in-frame clones and leaves some out. The data show around 130,000 clones, around 77% seen once. V gave up 0 bases and J gave up 6 bases, with 2 bases separating them. The CDR3 runs to 11 residues. Per germline, CDR1 SGHTA and CDR2 FQGNSA. About this clone itself: Its cognate antigen is unknown.

The chain combines TRBV7-2 with TRBJ1-1, with D uncertain. The sequencing sample was made of PBMCs. The TCR originated in a man aged 45-65 years in good health and CMV-seronegative. This CDR3 is CASSLAAEAFF. The CDR3 nucleotides are TGTGCCAGCAGCTTAGCCGCTGAAGCTTTCTTT.